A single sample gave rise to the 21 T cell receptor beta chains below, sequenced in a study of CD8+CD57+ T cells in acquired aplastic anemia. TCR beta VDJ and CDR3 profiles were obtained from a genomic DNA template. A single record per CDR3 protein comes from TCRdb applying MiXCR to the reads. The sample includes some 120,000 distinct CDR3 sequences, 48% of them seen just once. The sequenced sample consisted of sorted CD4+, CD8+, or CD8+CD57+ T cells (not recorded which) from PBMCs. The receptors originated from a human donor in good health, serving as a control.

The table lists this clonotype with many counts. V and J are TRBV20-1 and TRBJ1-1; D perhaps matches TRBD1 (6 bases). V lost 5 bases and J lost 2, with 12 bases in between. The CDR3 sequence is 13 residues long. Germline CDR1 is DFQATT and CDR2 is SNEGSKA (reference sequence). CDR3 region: CSAFPTGNTEAFF. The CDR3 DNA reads TGCAGTGCTTTCCCGACAGGAAACACTGAAGCTTTCTTT.

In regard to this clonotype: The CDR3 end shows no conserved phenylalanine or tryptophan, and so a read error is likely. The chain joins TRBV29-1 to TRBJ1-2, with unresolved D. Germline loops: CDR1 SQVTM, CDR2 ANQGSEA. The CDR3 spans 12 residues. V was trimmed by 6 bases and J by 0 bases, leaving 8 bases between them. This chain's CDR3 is CSVETPNYGYTL. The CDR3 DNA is TGCAGCGTCGAGACACCTAACTATGGCTACACCCTC.

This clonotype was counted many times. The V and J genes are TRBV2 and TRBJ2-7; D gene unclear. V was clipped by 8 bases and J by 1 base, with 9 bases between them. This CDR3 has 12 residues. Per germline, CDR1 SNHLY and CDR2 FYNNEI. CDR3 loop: CASSYGSYEQYF. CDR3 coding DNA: TGTGCCAGCTCGTACGGTTCCTACGAGCAGTACTTC.

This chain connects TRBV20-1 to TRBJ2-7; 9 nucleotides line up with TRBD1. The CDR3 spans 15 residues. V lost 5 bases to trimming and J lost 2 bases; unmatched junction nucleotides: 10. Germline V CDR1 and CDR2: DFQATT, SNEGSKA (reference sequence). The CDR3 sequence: CSASPGTGLPYEQYF. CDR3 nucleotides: TGCAGTGCTTCCCCTGGGACAGGGCTGCCCTACGAGCAGTACTTC.

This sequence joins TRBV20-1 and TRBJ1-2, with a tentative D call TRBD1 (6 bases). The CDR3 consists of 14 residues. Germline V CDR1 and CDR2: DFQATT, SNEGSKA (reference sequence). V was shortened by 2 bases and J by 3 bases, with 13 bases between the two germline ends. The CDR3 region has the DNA TGCAGTGCTAGAACCCCAGGGGCAGACTATGGCTACACCTTC. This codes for CSARTPGADYGYTF.

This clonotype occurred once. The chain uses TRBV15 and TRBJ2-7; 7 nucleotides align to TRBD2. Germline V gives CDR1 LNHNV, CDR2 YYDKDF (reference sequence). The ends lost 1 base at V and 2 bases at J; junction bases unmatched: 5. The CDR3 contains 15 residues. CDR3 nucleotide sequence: TGTGCCACCAGCAGAGGTCGGGGGGATACCTACGAGCAGTACTTC. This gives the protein CATSRGRGDTYEQYF.

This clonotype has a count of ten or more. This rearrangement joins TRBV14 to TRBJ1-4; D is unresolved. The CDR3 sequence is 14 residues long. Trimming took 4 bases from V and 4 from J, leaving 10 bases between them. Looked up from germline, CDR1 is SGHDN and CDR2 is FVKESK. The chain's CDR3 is CASSLQLNNEKLFF. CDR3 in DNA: TGTGCCAGCAGCCTACAGTTAAATAATGAAAAACTGTTTTTT.

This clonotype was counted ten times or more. The CDR3 nucleotides are TGCAGTGCTAGGGGGACAGGGGTAACTAGGGAGGAGTACTTC. The encoded protein is CSARGTGVTREEYF. This rearrangement joins TRBV20-1 to TRBJ2-7; TRBD1 matches at 10 bases. The CDR3 loop spans 14 amino acids. J was trimmed by 11 bases and V by 3 bases; bases with no gene match: 13. Germline V lookup: CDR1 DFQATT, CDR2 SNEGSKA (reference sequence).

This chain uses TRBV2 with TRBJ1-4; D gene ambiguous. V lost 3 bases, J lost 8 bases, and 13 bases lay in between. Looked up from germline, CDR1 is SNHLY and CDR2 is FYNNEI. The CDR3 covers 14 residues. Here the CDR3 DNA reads TGTGCCAGCAGTGACAACAGCCCAGACGAAAAACTGTTTTTT. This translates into CASSDNSPDEKLFF.

The chain's CDR3 is CSSWANTEAFF. Here the CDR3 DNA reads TGCAGCTCTTGGGCGAACACTGAAGCTTTCTTT. The chain couples TRBV29-1 to TRBJ1-1; D is uncertain. The length of the CDR3 is 11 residues. From germline, CDR1 is SQVTM and CDR2 ANQGSEA. With 8 bases removed from V and 1 base from J, the gap between germline ends came to 8 bases.

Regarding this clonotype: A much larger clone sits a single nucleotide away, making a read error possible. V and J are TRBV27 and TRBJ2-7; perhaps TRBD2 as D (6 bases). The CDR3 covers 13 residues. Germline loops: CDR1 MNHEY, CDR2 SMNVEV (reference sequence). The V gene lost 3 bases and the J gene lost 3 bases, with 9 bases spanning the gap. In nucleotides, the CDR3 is TGTGCCAGCAGTTTGGGGGGTTACTACGAGCAGTACTTC. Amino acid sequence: CASSLGGYYEQYF.

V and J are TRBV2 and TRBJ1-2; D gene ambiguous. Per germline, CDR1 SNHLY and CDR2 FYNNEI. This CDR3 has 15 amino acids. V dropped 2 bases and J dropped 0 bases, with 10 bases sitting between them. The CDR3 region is CASSERQETNYGYTF. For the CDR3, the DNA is TGTGCCAGCAGTGAAAGGCAGGAAACTAACTATGGCTACACCTTC.

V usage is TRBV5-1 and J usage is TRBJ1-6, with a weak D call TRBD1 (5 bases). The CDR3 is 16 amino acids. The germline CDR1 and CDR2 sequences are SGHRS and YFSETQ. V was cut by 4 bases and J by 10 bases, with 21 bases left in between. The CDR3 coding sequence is TGCGCCAGCAGCGTACGCCTCGGCCTTCGGGGCTCACCCCTCCACTTT. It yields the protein CASSVRLGLRGSPLHF.

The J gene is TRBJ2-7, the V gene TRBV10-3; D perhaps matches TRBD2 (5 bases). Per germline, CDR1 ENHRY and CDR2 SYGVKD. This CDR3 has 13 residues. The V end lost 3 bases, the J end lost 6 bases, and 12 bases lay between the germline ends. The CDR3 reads CAISDPGGREQYV. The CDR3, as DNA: TGTGCCATCAGTGACCCCGGCGGGCGCGAGCAGTACGTC.

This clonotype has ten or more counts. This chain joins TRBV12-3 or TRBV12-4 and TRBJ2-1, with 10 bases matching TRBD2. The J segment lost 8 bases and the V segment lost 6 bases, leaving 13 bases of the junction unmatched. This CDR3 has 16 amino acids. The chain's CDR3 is CASRPLSAGGRDEQFF. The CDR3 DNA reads TGTGCCAGCAGGCCCTTGTCAGCGGGGGGGCGTGATGAGCAGTTCTTC.

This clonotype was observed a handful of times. CDR3 sequence: CASIEQTYGYTF. The DNA for the CDR3 is TGTGCCAGCATCGAACAGACCTATGGCTACACCTTC. This sequence joins TRBV6-1 and TRBJ1-2, with D uncertain. This CDR3 has 12 residues. V lost 7 bases to trimming and J lost 4 bases, with 10 bases between them. CDR1 and CDR2 (germline): MNHNS, SASEGT.

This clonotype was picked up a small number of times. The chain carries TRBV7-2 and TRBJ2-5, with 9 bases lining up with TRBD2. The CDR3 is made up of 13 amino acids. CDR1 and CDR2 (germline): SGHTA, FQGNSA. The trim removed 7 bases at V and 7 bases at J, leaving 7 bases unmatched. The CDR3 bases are TGTGCCAGCACCTTCGGCGGGGGGGGGACCCAGTACTTC. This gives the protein CASTFGGGGTQYF.

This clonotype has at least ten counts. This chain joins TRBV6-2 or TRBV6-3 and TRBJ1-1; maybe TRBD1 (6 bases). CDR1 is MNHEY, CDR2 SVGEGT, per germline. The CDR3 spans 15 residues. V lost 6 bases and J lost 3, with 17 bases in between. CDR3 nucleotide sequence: TGTGCCAGCAGGCCGGGGGGGGCAAAGGACACTGAAGCTTTCTTT. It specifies CASRPGGAKDTEAFF.

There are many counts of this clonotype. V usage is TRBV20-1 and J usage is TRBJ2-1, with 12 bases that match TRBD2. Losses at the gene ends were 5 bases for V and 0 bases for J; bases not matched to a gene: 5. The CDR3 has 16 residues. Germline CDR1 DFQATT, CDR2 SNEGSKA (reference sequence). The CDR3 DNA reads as TGCAGTGCTGGACTAGCGGGGATATTCTCCTACAATGAGCAGTTCTTC. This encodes CSAGLAGIFSYNEQFF.

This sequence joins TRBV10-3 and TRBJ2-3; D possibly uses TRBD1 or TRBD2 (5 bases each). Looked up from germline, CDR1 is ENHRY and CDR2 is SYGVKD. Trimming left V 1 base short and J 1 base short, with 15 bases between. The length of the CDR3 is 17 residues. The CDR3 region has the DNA TGTGCCATCAGTGAGTTGACCCTGAGAGGGGGCACAGATACGCAGTATTTT. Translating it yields CAISELTLRGGTDTQYF.

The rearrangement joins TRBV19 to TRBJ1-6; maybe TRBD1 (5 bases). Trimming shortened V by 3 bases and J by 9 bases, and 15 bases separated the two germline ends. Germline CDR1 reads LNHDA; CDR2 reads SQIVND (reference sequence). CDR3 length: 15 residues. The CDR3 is CASSIREEGASPLHF. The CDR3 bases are TGTGCCAGTAGTATCAGGGAGGAGGGTGCTTCACCCCTCCACTTT.